These 21 T cell receptor beta chains came from one sample sequenced in a study of cytomegalovirus exposure and HLA in healthy donors. It was with 60 Vbeta and 13 Jbeta primers that the PCR ran. Sequencing was performed with immunoSEQ multiplex PCR; in TCRdb, only in-frame clones are kept and a portion is missing. The sample carries around 180,000 clones, around 81% recorded once. Material: PBMCs. These receptors were obtained from a man aged 18 to 35 in good health and CMV-seronegative.

This clone showed up just once. The chain carries TRBV15 and TRBJ2-1; a possible D gene is TRBD1 (5 bases). Germline CDR1 and CDR2: LNHNV and YYDKDF (reference sequence). The CDR3 has 13 amino acids. Trimming stripped 6 bases from V and 12 bases from J, with 18 bases between. The CDR3 DNA follows: TGTGCCACCAGTCAGACAGCCCAGCGTCGGCAGTTCTTC. This codes for CATSQTAQRRQFF.

The chain recombines TRBV7-2 with TRBJ2-5; maybe TRBD2 (7 bases). The J call may be in error: the DNA end matches TRBJ2-7 better. The CDR3 is 15 amino acids. The germline gives CDR1 SGHTA, CDR2 FQGNSA. The CDR3, as DNA: TGTGCCAGCAGCCCTGCCGGGGGGCTTATCTACGAGCAGTACTTC. Translation: CASSPAGGLIYEQYF.

The CDR3 DNA follows: TGTGCCAGCAGCGGGCCAGGGTACGAGCAGTACTTC. Translating gives CASSGPGYEQYF. The chain recombines TRBV11-3 with TRBJ2-7; D may be TRBD1 (5 bases). The V end lost 5 bases, the J end lost 4 bases, and 9 bases lay between the germline ends. CDR1 is SGHNT, CDR2 YENEEA, per germline. The CDR3 length is 12 residues.

The CDR3 DNA is TGTGCCAGCAGCTTACAAGCTAGCGTCGGGACCGGGGAGCTGTTTTTT. Translating gives CASSLQASVGTGELFF. The rearrangement links TRBV7-8 to TRBJ2-2; maybe TRBD2 (6 bases). The CDR3 extends over 16 amino acids. Germline V gives CDR1 SGHVS, CDR2 FQNEAQ. V dropped 2 bases and J dropped 5 bases, with 15 bases sitting between them. Full variable domain (remainder filled in from reference TRBV7-8 and TRBJ2-2): GAGVSQSPRYKVAKRGQDVALRCDPISGHVSLFWYQQALGQGPEFLTYFQNEAQLDKSGLPSDRFFAERPEGSVSTLKIQRTQQEDSAVYLCASSLQASVGTGELFFGEGSRLTVL.

V and J are TRBV14 and TRBJ2-3; possibly TRBD1 for D (6 bases). The CDR3 has 17 residues. Trimming shortened V by 0 bases and J by 3 bases, and 16 bases separated the two germline ends. Germline lookup yields CDR1 SGHDN and CDR2 FVKESK. The CDR3 is CASSQDRAKRGTDTQYF. For the CDR3, the DNA is TGTGCCAGCAGCCAAGATCGGGCGAAAAGGGGGACAGATACGCAGTATTTT.

The V and J genes are TRBV7-2 and TRBJ2-1, with 9 bases matching TRBD2. The germline V gene has CDR1 SGHTA and CDR2 FQGNSA. V was clipped by 0 bases and J by 0 bases; unmatched bases: 3. This CDR3 region has 17 residues. The CDR3 reads CASSLATSGSSYNEQFF. The CDR3 coding sequence is TGTGCCAGCAGCTTAGCGACTAGCGGTAGCTCCTACAATGAGCAGTTCTTC.

The chain joins TRBV5-5 to TRBJ1-1, with 12 bases identical to TRBD1. After removal of 4 bases from V and 4 bases from J, the junction contained 8 bases not matched to a gene. Germline CDR1 SGHKS, CDR2 YYEKEE (reference sequence). The CDR3 runs to 16 residues. CDR3 sequence reads: CASSLQPGQGATEAFF. The CDR3, as DNA: TGTGCCAGCAGCCTACAGCCGGGACAGGGGGCCACTGAAGCTTTCTTT.

The chain employs TRBV4-2 and TRBJ2-1; tentative D call: TRBD2 (6 bases). V shed 1 base and J shed 7 bases, with 11 bases lying between them. This CDR3 is built from 14 residues. Germline V gene data show CDR1 as LGHNA and CDR2 as YNFKEQ. The CDR3 protein is CASSQAGGGNEQFF. For the CDR3, the DNA is TGTGCCAGCAGCCAAGCCGGGGGAGGAAATGAGCAGTTCTTC.

This clone was seen a single time. The genes are TRBV5-1 and TRBJ2-1; possibly TRBD1 for D (6 bases). The CDR3 is made up of 16 amino acids. V was pared by 2 bases and J by 5 bases, with 17 bases between. Germline V gene sequence: CDR1 SGHRS, CDR2 YFSETQ. This chain's CDR3 is CASSFAPTGINNEQFF. CDR3 bases: TGCGCCAGCAGCTTCGCCCCAACAGGGATCAACAATGAGCAGTTCTTC.

This clone was counted once. This chain uses TRBV19 with TRBJ2-7; D unresolved. Germline V lookup: CDR1 LNHDA, CDR2 SQIVND (reference sequence). V shed 6 bases and J shed 2 bases, with 5 bases lying between them. This CDR3 contains 11 residues. In DNA, the CDR3 is TGTGCCAGTAGCCAGGCCTACGAGCAGTACTTC. Translating it yields CASSQAYEQYF.

This clone was seen a single time. The rearrangement links TRBV6-5 to TRBJ2-7; D uncertain. The length of the CDR3 is 12 residues. Trimming took off 6 bases at V and 2 bases at J, with 8 bases between the two ends. Germline CDR1 is MNHEY and CDR2 is SVGAGI. The CDR3 region is CASSQFTYEQYF. In DNA, the CDR3 is TGTGCCAGCAGCCAGTTCACCTACGAGCAGTACTTC.

The rearrangement joins TRBV28 to TRBJ2-1; D is possibly TRBD1 (5 bases). CDR3 size: 14 residues. V lost 5 bases to trimming and J lost 2 bases, with 10 bases between them. Looked up from germline, CDR1 is MDHEN and CDR2 is SYDVKM. Written as DNA, the CDR3 is TGTGCCAGCAGTGGGGCAGGGACCTACAATGAGCAGTTCTTC. It translates to CASSGAGTYNEQFF.

This chain uses TRBV28 with TRBJ2-3; perhaps TRBD2 as D (6 bases). The CDR3 length is 17 residues. V lost 3 bases and J lost 6, with 22 bases in between. Germline V gene sequence: CDR1 MDHEN, CDR2 SYDVKM. The CDR3 protein is CASSFLLRLEDADTQYF. CDR3 nucleotide sequence: TGTGCCAGCAGTTTCTTACTTCGACTAGAGGACGCGGATACGCAGTATTTT. Based on the CDR3 plus reference TRBV28 and TRBJ2-3, the full variable domain is DVKVTQSSRYLVKRTGEKVFLECVQDMDHENMFWYRQDPGLGLRLIYFSYDVKMKEKGDIPEGYSVSREKKERFSLILESASTNQTSMYLCASSFLLRLEDADTQYFGPGTRLTVL.

The gene calls are TRBV19 and TRBJ1-1, with unresolved D. From germline, CDR1 is LNHDA and CDR2 SQIVND (reference sequence). V was cut by 6 bases and J by 2 bases, with 10 bases left in between. The CDR3 extends over 13 amino acids. CDR3 nucleotide sequence: TGTGCCAGTAGGAAGACAACAAACACTGAAGCTTTCTTT. Protein sequence: CASRKTTNTEAFF.

This clone was seen a handful of times. CDR3 sequence reads: CSVGEVGRGEKLFF. CDR3 coding DNA: TGCAGCGTTGGGGAAGTGGGAAGGGGTGAAAAACTGTTTTTT. This chain links TRBV29-1 with TRBJ1-4, with D maybe TRBD1 (5 bases). Deletions cut 4 bases from V and 7 bases from J, with 16 bases between. Germline V gene lookup returns CDR1 SQVTM and CDR2 ANQGSEA. The CDR3 length is 14 residues.

The genes are TRBV27 and TRBJ2-3, with no clear D. V dropped 4 bases and J dropped 0 bases, with 11 bases sitting between them. The CDR3 loop spans 15 amino acids. Germline CDR1 reads MNHEY; CDR2 reads SMNVEV (reference sequence). CDR3 DNA sequence: TGTGCCAGCAGTTATGCCTACCCTAGCACAGATACGCAGTATTTT. Translated: CASSYAYPSTDTQYF.

V is TRBV19 and J is TRBJ2-5; 8 nucleotides align to TRBD1. The end of the DNA aligns better with TRBJ2-7, so the J call may be wrong. In germline, CDR1 is LNHDA, CDR2 SQIVND (reference sequence). The CDR3 covers 15 residues. CDR3 in amino acids: CASSPGQGLSYEQYF. The CDR3 region has the DNA TGTGCCAGTAGCCCTGGACAGGGTTTGTCCTACGAGCAGTACTTC.

The V and J genes are TRBV6-1 and TRBJ2-7, with TRBD1 identical over 10 bases. V shed 4 bases and J 3 bases; nucleotides not matched to a gene: 3. Germline-derived CDR1 and CDR2 are MNHNS and SASEGT. The CDR3 contains 14 residues. CDR3 region: CASSGDRGGYEQYF. CDR3 bases: TGTGCCAGCAGTGGGGACAGGGGAGGCTACGAGCAGTACTTC.

This clone was found a few times. CDR3 bases: TGTGCCAGCAGCTTAAATCCTAAGGGCGGGGGAAGCTCCTACAATGAGCAGTTCTTC. The encoded protein is CASSLNPKGGGSSYNEQFF. The chain joins TRBV7-3 to TRBJ2-1; 7 nucleotides agree with TRBD2. Germline lookup yields CDR1 SGHTA and CDR2 FQGTGA. J gave up 0 bases and V 1 base, and 12 bases lay outside the gene matches. The CDR3 spans 19 residues.

This chain connects TRBV7-6 to TRBJ2-3; TRBD1 agrees at 8 bases. Germline lookup yields CDR1 SGHVS and CDR2 FNYEAQ. V was clipped by 3 bases and J by 1 base; unmatched bases: 6. The CDR3 extends over 16 amino acids. The CDR3 nucleotides are TGTGCCAGCAGCTTGGTTTTGGGACAGGGCACAGATACGCAGTATTTT. This sequence encodes CASSLVLGQGTDTQYF.

Turning to this clone: This sample also contains other DNA sequences that code for the same CDR3. This chain links TRBV7-3 with TRBJ2-1; TRBD2 matches at 7 bases. The CDR3 consists of 15 residues. Germline V CDR1 and CDR2: SGHTA, FQGTGA. Losses at the gene ends were 1 base for V and 4 bases for J; bases not matched to a gene: 4. CDR3 amino acids: CASSLRAGEYNEQFF. The DNA of the CDR3 is TGTGCCAGCAGCTTAAGGGCGGGAGAATACAATGAGCAGTTCTTC.